This T cell receptor (beta chain) was documented in a study of T cell repertoires in cytomegalovirus infection (dated 2019 in TCRdb). With regard to the full study: The peptide stimulations were aimed at well-studied HLA-B-restricted epitopes as well as recently identified HLA-C-restricted CMV epitopes, whose presentation resists viral immunomodulation. Donor HLA type was relevant to the analysis, as public TCR beta signatures indicated carriage of CMV infection together with the matching HLA type.

Sequencing was performed on an Illumina HiSeq 1500. The public reads were run again by TCRdb, first through fastp at Q25 and then through MiXCR, and only productive beta chains were kept. Entries are consolidated by CDR3 protein sequence, retaining the most common genes and DNA. The sample yields just under 500,000 distinct CDR3 sequences; more than 30% were counted once. Of the sample, roughly 15% is held by the ten largest clones. General findings and caveats noted by the study authors: In both this cohort and an independent cohort of more than 350 donors, the cumulative frequency of public TCR beta family members distinguished carriers of CMV infection plus the relevant HLA type. The ex vivo response was dominated by HLA-C-restricted CMV-specific TCR beta clonotypes, and the single most frequent clonotype in two of eight donors was supplied by these HLA-C-restricted clonotypes.

The sample's treatment or condition label, in plain terms: in vitro stimulation with specific CMV peptide epitopes to enrich CMV-specific T cells. This clonotype was seen a few times. The antigen it recognizes is unknown. Base quality data are lacking; no much larger clone is found one base away. V and J are truncated by 0 bases and 11 bases respectively, leaving an intervening sequence of 17 bases. Its CDR3 holds 14 amino acids, cysteine through phenylalanine. CDR3 DNA only is kept here, 42 bases in frame from base 1. Via the germline V gene (reference sequence), CDR1 is SEHNR and CDR2 FQNEAQ. This receptor was identified in a human donor in good health (CMV status not recorded). Some clones in this sample may be carry-over from other donors' samples. Here the chain combines TRBV7-9 and TRBJ2-7; the D gene is possibly TRBD1 or TRBD2, each agreeing over 5 bases. This sample comprised cultured PBMCs, obtained from culture after CMV antigen stimulation. The nucleotides are TGTGCCAGCAGCTTAGCGGGGGAAAGTTTTGCTAAGTACTTC. Its translation reads: CASSLAGESFAKYF.